Described below is a single T cell receptor (beta chain) sequence and its context. The antigen remains undetermined. The source of the sample is a study of blood T cells in healthy people across ages. Findings of the study overall: In older individuals, TCR beta diversity per million T cells was lower, falling roughly linearly with age.

Those donating, healthy Caucasian individuals from Russia, were aged roughly 6 to 90. No fewer than 5.5 micrograms of total RNA were isolated from every sample. This CDR3 spans 16 amino acids. Germline-derived CDR1 and CDR2 are SGDLS and YYNGEE. With 0 bases clipped from V and 3 bases from J, the junction kept 3 bases outside the gene matches. Primers used in a second PCR of roughly 7 to 12 cycles were a sample-barcoded 5' primer and a J-beta primer mix. TCRdb re-called the 5' RACE reads with MiXCR, one entry per CDR3 protein. The sample shows around 1.7 million distinct CDR3 sequences, roughly 27% of them seen only once.

Material: blood. The clonotype comes from a woman aged 25 to 45 in good health. The chain joins TRBV9 to TRBJ2-1, with 10 positions matching TRBD2. The CDR3 DNA reads TGTGCCAGCAGCGTAGAACTAGCGGGGTACTACAATGAGCAGTTCTTC. It encodes CASSVELAGYYNEQFF.